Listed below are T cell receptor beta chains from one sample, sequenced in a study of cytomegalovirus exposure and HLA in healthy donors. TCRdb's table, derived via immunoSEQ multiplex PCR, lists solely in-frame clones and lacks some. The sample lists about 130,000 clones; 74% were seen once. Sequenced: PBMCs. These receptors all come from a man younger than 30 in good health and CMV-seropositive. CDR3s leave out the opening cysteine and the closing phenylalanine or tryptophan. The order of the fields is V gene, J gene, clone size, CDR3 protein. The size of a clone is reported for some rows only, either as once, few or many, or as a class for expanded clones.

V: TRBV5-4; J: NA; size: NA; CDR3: ASSLAPDTYEQY
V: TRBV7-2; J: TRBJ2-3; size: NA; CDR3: ASSLVGAGTDTQY
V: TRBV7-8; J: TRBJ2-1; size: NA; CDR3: ASSPSQGSYNEQF
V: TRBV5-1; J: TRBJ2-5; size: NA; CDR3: ASSSGTDLQETQY
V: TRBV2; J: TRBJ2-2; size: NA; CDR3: ASERGGPDTGELF
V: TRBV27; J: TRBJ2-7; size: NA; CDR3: ASSLSEGSYEQY
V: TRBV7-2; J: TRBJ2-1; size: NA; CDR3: ASRLQGWEQF
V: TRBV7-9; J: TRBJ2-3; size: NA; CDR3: ASSNLSEDTQY
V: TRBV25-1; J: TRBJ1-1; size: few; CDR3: ASSTLGTEAF
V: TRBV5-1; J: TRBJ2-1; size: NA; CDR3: ASTTGGSRNEQF
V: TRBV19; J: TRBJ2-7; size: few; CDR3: ARQAPYEQY
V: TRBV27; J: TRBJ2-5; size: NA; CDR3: ASSSGLGSQETQY
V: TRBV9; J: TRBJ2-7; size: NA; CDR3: ASSVEAASSYEQY
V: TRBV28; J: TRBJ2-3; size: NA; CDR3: ASSSIRPEVDTQY
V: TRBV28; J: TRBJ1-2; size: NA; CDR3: ASSLTGGIGYT
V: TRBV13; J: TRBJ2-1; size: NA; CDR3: ASSHRGVSGGNEQF
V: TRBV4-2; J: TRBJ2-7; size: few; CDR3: ASSRGTSGSNEQY
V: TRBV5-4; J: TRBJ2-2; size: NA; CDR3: ASSLRGGSGELF
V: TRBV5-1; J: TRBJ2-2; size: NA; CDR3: ASSTRTGGTGELF
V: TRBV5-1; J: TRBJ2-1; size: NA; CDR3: ASSLEPHPGVGQF
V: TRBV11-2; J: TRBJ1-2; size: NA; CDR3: ASSRLDSNYGYT
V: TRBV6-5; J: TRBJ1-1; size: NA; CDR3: ATRLRPRRDTEAF
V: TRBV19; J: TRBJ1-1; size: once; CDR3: ASSLRRRQPEAF
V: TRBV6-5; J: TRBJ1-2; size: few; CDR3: ASSYYRERSTYGYT
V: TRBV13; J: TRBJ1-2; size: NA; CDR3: ASSLGHGDYGYT
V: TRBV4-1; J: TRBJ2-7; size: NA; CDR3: ASSQVPDSYEQY
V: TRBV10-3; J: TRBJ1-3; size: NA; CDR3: ASGQSSGNTIY
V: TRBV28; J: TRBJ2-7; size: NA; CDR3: ASSRGTLAVDEQY
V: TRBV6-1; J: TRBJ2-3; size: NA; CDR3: ASSALSGGPHTDTQY
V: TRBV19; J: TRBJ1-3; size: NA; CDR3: ASSIGRLGDAGNTIY
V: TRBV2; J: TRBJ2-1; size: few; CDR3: ASSEGRDDEQF
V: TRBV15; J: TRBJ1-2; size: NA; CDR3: ATSRGQGYGYT
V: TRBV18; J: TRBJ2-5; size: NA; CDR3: ASSPGTAGETQY
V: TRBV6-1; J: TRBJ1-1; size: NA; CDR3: ASSTDRNTEAF
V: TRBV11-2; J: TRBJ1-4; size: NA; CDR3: ASSWTGGSGSEKLF
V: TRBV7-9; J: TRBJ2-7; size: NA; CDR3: ASSPDRGTGRSEQY
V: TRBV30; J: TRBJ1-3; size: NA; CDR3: AWGSDTNSGNTIY
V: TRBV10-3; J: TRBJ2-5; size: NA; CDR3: AISPQGEETQY
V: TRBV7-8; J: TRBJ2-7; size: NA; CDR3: ASSLNLAAEQY
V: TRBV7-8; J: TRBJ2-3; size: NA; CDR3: ASSPGVAEASTDTQY
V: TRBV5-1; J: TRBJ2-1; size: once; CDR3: ASSPLPLSGDNEQF
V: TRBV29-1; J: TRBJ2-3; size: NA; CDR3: SVEEAGKWY
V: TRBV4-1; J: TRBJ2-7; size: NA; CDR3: ASSQDRGDQKY